This TCR beta chain was profiled in a study of T-cell memory formation after mild COVID-19. General observations from the study: Contracting CD4+ clones were located mainly in CM and EM, and CD8+ clones in EMRA.

CDR3 length: 11 amino acids. Germline V lookup: CDR1 LGHDT, CDR2 YNNKEL (reference sequence). Between the trimmed V and J ends, which lost 1 base and 10 bases, there was a span of 5 bases. TCRdb independently ran MiXCR on the 5' RACE reads; one entry per CDR3 protein. The repertoire consists of fewer than 200,000 distinct CDR3 sequences, with around 20% occurring once and the leading ten covering about 4%. This clonotype was observed a handful of times. Antigen specificity is unknown. The rearrangement links TRBV3-1 to TRBJ2-1; D not resolved. Material for sequencing was PBMCs or a T cell subset sorted from them (not recorded which). The receptor was derived from a young man who had mild COVID-19 (a few samples of this study predate the infection). Cell type and time point are not known. In DNA, the CDR3 is TGTGCCAGCAGCCAAGGGGGAGAGCAGTTCTTC. Its translation is CASSQGGEQFF.